This TCR beta chain was profiled in a study of T cells after yellow fever vaccination. Study results and caveats: Most primary-vaccination clones recurred post-booster (roughly 96% CD4, more than 85% CD8).

The V and J ends lost 4 bases and 0 bases respectively, with 12 bases between them. The CDR3 is 15 amino acids. Germline CDR1 reads SGHRS; CDR2 reads YFSETQ. As TCR cDNA was made by 5'RACE template switching, a universal primer site and UMIs were added. Each CDR3 protein is one row after TCRdb ran MiXCR on the 5' RACE reads. The sample yields fewer than 350,000 distinct CDR3 sequences, 8.7% seen once. In this sample, this clonotype turned up many times. Its antigen is currently unknown. V gene TRBV5-1 combines with J gene TRBJ2-3; tentatively, D is TRBD1 or TRBD2 (6 bases each). This TCR derives from a man younger than 30 who received the YFV17D yellow fever vaccine. Sequenced material: PBMCs, taken on the day of the first yellow fever vaccination. CDR3 nucleotides: TGCGCCAGCAGCCCGTGGGGGGCCAGCACAGATACGCAGTATTTT. This gives the protein CASSPWGASTDTQYF.